Listed below are T cell receptor beta chains from one sample, sequenced in a study of cytomegalovirus exposure and HLA in healthy donors. Repertoires were generated with immunoSEQ multiplex PCR, while TCRdb's copy carries only in-frame clones and drops some. The sample has some 70,000 clones, 55% to 80% seen once; the top ten hold about 3%. The specimen was PBMCs. Receptors were obtained from a woman aged 50 to 60 in good health and CMV-seronegative. Both conserved end residues are trimmed from each CDR3. A D gene is named only where the DNA matches it firmly.

>NA|TRBV9
ASSATRDSTDTQY
>TRBD2|TRBV19
ASSMGLAGGHHYEQY
>TRBD1|TRBV5-1
ASSSGQGFDEQF
>TRBD1|TRBV18
ASSHGTGLRSYEQY
>TRBD1|TRBV7-8
ASSLESSRGLKETQY
>NA|TRBV7-9
ASTVIEEKLF
>NA|TRBV4-2
ASSLTPSGGIGEKLF
>NA|TRBV30
AWSVEGGPYEQY
>NA|TRBV5-4
ASSVSGVYQETQY
>NA|TRBV30
AWSVGAPGEQY